The next 2 T cell receptor beta chains were all read from a single sample in a study of memory CD4+ T cells and cytomegalovirus serostatus. Clones were read by immunoSEQ multiplex PCR, and TCRdb kept only the in-frame ones, dropping some. The top ten clones hold 0.5% to 0.6% of a sample with roughly 49,000 clones, roughly four fifths of them seen once. Single viable CD3+CD4+CD8-CD45RO+ cells were sorted as the memory CD4+ T cells. The sequencing input was memory CD4+ T cells from blood. The receptors come from an adult in good health and CMV-seronegative.

The chain recombines TRBV28 with TRBJ1-4; 8 nucleotides agree with TRBD1. Germline lookup yields CDR1 MDHEN and CDR2 SYDVKM. The CDR3 spans 12 residues. The CDR3 DNA follows: TGTGCGGGGGGACAGGTGAATGAAAAACTGTTTTTT. It yields the protein CAGGQVNEKLFF.

The rearrangement uses TRBV2 and TRBJ1-2, with D possibly matching TRBD1 (6 bases). The V gene lost 2 bases and the J gene lost 4 bases, with 20 bases spanning the gap. Germline V CDR1 and CDR2: SNHLY, FYNNEI. CDR3 length: 17 residues. CDR3 bases: TGTGCCAGCAGTGAATCTATGGCCCTCCTCAGGGGCTATGGCTACACCTTC. Translated: CASSESMALLRGYGYTF.